The 23 T cell receptor beta chains below were found in one sample sequenced in a study of beta chain features in type 1 diabetes. Overall study findings and caveats: Shortening of TCRB CDR3s, moderate but significant, appeared in all four CD4+ subsets of Type 1 diabetes patients.

Expressed TCRB transcripts got sequenced, as all isolated RNA was reverse transcribed. The repertoire was sequenced with immunoSEQ multiplex PCR; TCRdb's copy has only in-frame clones and lacks some. Altogether over 120,000 clones are present, about 13% being singletons, with the ten largest covering approximately 1.3%. These receptors have no known antigen. Sequences were obtained from central memory CD4+ T cells from blood. The receptors stem from a man younger than 35 with type 1 diabetes.

This clone has a handful of counts. CDR3 sequence: CASSASGTLSEKLFF. The CDR3 coding sequence is TGTGCCAGCAGCGCTTCCGGGACATTGAGCGAAAAACTGTTTTTT. V is TRBV7-9 and J is TRBJ1-4, with D perhaps TRBD1 (6 bases). Trimming cost V 5 bases and J 8 bases, with 18 bases left between them. The length of the CDR3 is 15 residues. Looked up from germline, CDR1 is SEHNR and CDR2 is FQNEAQ (reference sequence).

In this sample, this clone turned up many times. The gene calls are TRBV28 and TRBJ2-7; D tentatively fits TRBD1 or TRBD2 (5 bases each). CDR1 is MDHEN, CDR2 SYDVKM, per germline. The CDR3 extends over 16 amino acids. V was pared by 2 bases and J by 5 bases, with 19 bases between. CDR3 sequence (DNA): TGTGCCAGCAGTTTAATAGCCCTGGGACCTGCGAACGAGCAGTACTTC. Translating it yields CASSLIALGPANEQYF.

Many counts were recorded for this clone. The rearrangement joins TRBV28 to TRBJ1-2; D unresolved. Germline CDR1 and CDR2: MDHEN and SYDVKM. The CDR3 extends over 13 amino acids. V lost 6 bases to trimming and J lost 2 bases, with 10 bases between them. In nucleotides, the CDR3 is TGTGCCAGCAGGGTCCCTCCAAACTATGGCTACACCTTC. Encoded protein: CASRVPPNYGYTF.

This clone has just a few counts. The rearrangement joins TRBV29-1 to TRBJ1-2; possible D gene TRBD1, 5 bases. The CDR3 has 14 residues. V lost 6 bases and J 0 bases, leaving 14 bases between the germline ends. The germline V gene has CDR1 SQVTM and CDR2 ANQGSEA. The CDR3 DNA sequence: TGCAGCGTCGGGGCGTCTCCGGCTAACTATGGCTACACCTTC. This translates into CSVGASPANYGYTF.

This clone showed up just a few times. The chain carries TRBV18 and TRBJ2-3; D unclear. Germline V gene sequence: CDR1 KGHSH, CDR2 LQKENI. Trimming pared 2 bases from V and 2 bases from J, leaving 8 bases between. This CDR3 is built from 14 residues. CDR3 DNA: TGTGCCAGCTCACCAAAGGTGGCCACAGATACGCAGTATTTT. Its protein product is CASSPKVATDTQYF.

This clone appeared a few times. This chain joins TRBV5-1 and TRBJ2-3; weak D call: TRBD2 (5 bases). Germline assignment: CDR1 SGHRS and CDR2 YFSETQ. V was shortened by 5 bases and J by 6 bases, with 13 bases between the two germline ends. This CDR3 has 13 amino acids. The CDR3 spells CASRFEGADTQYF. Written as DNA, the CDR3 is TGCGCCAGCAGGTTCGAGGGAGCCGATACGCAGTATTTT.

The rearrangement joins TRBV28 to TRBJ2-7, with 12 bases aligning to TRBD1. Germline V lookup: CDR1 MDHEN, CDR2 SYDVKM. This CDR3 region has 14 residues. Trimming took 8 bases from V and 7 from J; bases not matched to a gene: 9. In DNA form, the CDR3 reads TGTGCCAGCTCCCGGGGACAGGGGGCTGGGGAGCAGTACTTC. Its translation is CASSRGQGAGEQYF. The whole variable domain, remainder taken from reference TRBV28 and TRBJ2-7, is DVKVTQSSRYLVKRTGEKVFLECVQDMDHENMFWYRQDPGLGLRLIYFSYDVKMKEKGDIPEGYSVSREKKERFSLILESASTNQTSMYLCASSRGQGAGEQYFGPGTRLTVT.

This clone has more than one count but fewer than ten. The chain uses TRBV30 and TRBJ2-5; 9 bases map to TRBD1. Germline V gives CDR1 GTSNPN, CDR2 SVGIG (reference sequence). V dropped 1 base and J dropped 4; count of bases not matched to a gene: 7. The CDR3 has 15 residues. CDR3 protein: CAWSATGGNGETQYF. CDR3 coding DNA: TGTGCCTGGAGTGCCACAGGGGGCAACGGAGAGACCCAGTACTTC.

The chain recombines TRBV7-2 with TRBJ1-2; TRBD1 agrees at 10 bases. Germline CDR1 SGHTA, CDR2 FQGNSA. The CDR3 length is 13 residues. J gave up 6 bases and V 4 bases, and 2 bases lay outside the gene matches. CDR3 residues: CASSSGQGNGYTF. DNA for the CDR3: TGTGCCAGCAGCTCGGGACAGGGGAATGGCTACACCTTC.

In this sample, this clone turned up many times. The chain joins TRBV14 to TRBJ2-7; D not resolved. Germline-derived CDR1 and CDR2 are SGHDN and FVKESK. This CDR3 region has 12 residues. Trimming left V 6 bases short and J 0 bases short, with 6 bases between. The DNA of the CDR3 is TGTGCCAGCAGGGGCAGCTCCTACGAGCAGTACTTC. It yields the protein CASRGSSYEQYF.

This clone was counted only a few times. This chain uses TRBV7-9 with TRBJ1-1; 7 bases are a match to TRBD1. Germline trimming cut 10 bases from V and 8 bases from J; bases unmatched to any gene: 10. Looked up from germline, CDR1 is SEHNR and CDR2 is FQNEAQ (reference sequence). CDR3 size: 12 residues. For the CDR3, the DNA is TGTGCCACCGGCAGGGGGAATTCGGAAGCTTTCTTT. Residues: CATGRGNSEAFF.

This clone was counted a few times. The chain joins TRBV29-1 to TRBJ1-2, with TRBD1 identical over 7 bases. This CDR3 spans 11 amino acids. The J segment lost 7 bases and the V segment lost 6 bases, leaving 5 bases of the junction unmatched. Germline values: CDR1 SQVTM, CDR2 ANQGSEA. CDR3 bases: TGCAGCGTGGCGGGACAGTTTGGCTACACCTTC. As protein: CSVAGQFGYTF.

The chain joins TRBV5-1 to TRBJ2-3; D unresolved. This CDR3 region has 15 residues. Trimming stripped 0 bases from V and 1 base from J, with 9 bases between. Germline CDR1 is SGHRS and CDR2 is YFSETQ. The CDR3 DNA follows: TGCGCCAGCAGCTTGGTCTCTCCCGGCACAGATACGCAGTATTTT. This gives the protein CASSLVSPGTDTQYF.

This chain uses TRBV29-1 with TRBJ1-3; D may be TRBD1 (6 bases). The V end was cut by 7 bases, the J end by 3 bases, with 13 bases between. CDR1 is SQVTM and CDR2 is ANQGSEA in the germline V gene. CDR3 length: 13 amino acids. The CDR3 bases are TGCAGCGGCGGGGGGCGCGGTGGAAACACCATATATTTT. Translating gives CSGGGRGGNTIYF.

The rearrangement joins TRBV7-9 to TRBJ2-5; the D is unclear. The CDR3 consists of 15 residues. Deletions cut 1 base from V and 3 bases from J, with 12 bases between. Germline lookup yields CDR1 SEHNR and CDR2 FQNEAQ (reference sequence). CDR3 in amino acids: CASSLGLRAKETQYF. The CDR3, as DNA: TGTGCCAGCAGCTTAGGGCTGCGCGCTAAAGAGACCCAGTACTTC.

V usage is TRBV6-5 and J usage is TRBJ1-2; no clear D. The V end lost 5 bases, the J end lost 5 bases, and 9 bases lay between the germline ends. The length of the CDR3 is 12 residues. Germline V lookup: CDR1 MNHEY, CDR2 SVGAGI. The CDR3 reads CASSTIGYGYTF. Here the CDR3 DNA reads TGTGCCAGCAGTACCATAGGATATGGCTACACCTTC.

The chain uses TRBV29-1 and TRBJ1-1; 10 nucleotides match TRBD1. With 8 bases clipped from V and 7 bases from J, the junction kept 7 bases outside the gene matches. Germline CDR1 and CDR2: SQVTM and ANQGSEA. The CDR3 runs to 12 residues. The CDR3 DNA follows: TGCAGCAGTACCGGACAGGGGGATGAAGCTTTCTTT. Encoded protein: CSSTGQGDEAFF.

This clone was detected only a few times. The chain employs TRBV29-1 and TRBJ2-7, with 11 nucleotides matching TRBD1. The CDR3 runs 14 residues. Germline lookup yields CDR1 SQVTM and CDR2 ANQGSEA. With 5 bases clipped from V and 3 bases from J, the junction kept 6 bases outside the gene matches. The CDR3 protein is CSVWGTGGRYEQYF. Written as DNA, the CDR3 is TGCAGCGTTTGGGGGACAGGGGGACGCTACGAGCAGTACTTC.

This clone has a count of ten or more. The chain combines TRBV29-1 with TRBJ2-7; 7 bases agree with TRBD2. Looked up from germline, CDR1 is SQVTM and CDR2 is ANQGSEA. This CDR3 contains 13 residues. The ends lost 6 bases at V and 6 bases at J; junction bases unmatched: 11. The CDR3 region has the DNA TGCAGCGTCCGACTAGCTGGGTACCTCGAGCAGTACTTC. Amino acids: CSVRLAGYLEQYF.

In this sample, this clone turned up a few times. The rearrangement joins TRBV9 to TRBJ2-3, with TRBD2 matching over 7 bases. CDR1 SGDLS and CDR2 YYNGEE come from the germline V gene. The CDR3 length is 15 residues. Losses at the gene ends were 1 base for V and 4 bases for J; bases not matched to a gene: 6. CDR3 protein: CASSVSGEVADTQYF. CDR3 DNA: TGTGCCAGCAGCGTAAGCGGGGAGGTGGCAGATACGCAGTATTTT. Combining the CDR3 with reference TRBV9 and TRBJ2-3 gives the whole variable domain DSGVTQTPKHLITATGQRVTLRCSPRSGDLSVYWYQQSLDQGLQFLIQYYNGEERAKGNILERFSAQQFPDLHSELNLSSLELGDSALYFCASSVSGEVADTQYFGPGTRLTVL.

This clone was detected a few times. The rearrangement joins TRBV4-2 to TRBJ2-1; D remains ambiguous. Trimming removed 0 bases from V and 4 bases from J, with 16 bases in between. This CDR3 region has 17 residues. CDR1 and CDR2 (germline): LGHNA, YNFKEQ. The CDR3 reads CASSQDRNSRNYNEQFF. The CDR3 nucleotides are TGTGCCAGCAGCCAAGATCGAAACAGTAGAAATTACAATGAGCAGTTCTTC.

The J gene is TRBJ2-2, the V gene TRBV11-3; possibly TRBD2 for D (6 bases). Germline V lookup: CDR1 SGHNT, CDR2 YENEEA. This CDR3 is built from 14 residues. V shed 6 bases and J shed 1 base, with 9 bases lying between them. CDR3 coding DNA: TGTGCCAGCAGTAGGGACTTGAACACCGGGGAGCTGTTTTTT. Its translation is CASSRDLNTGELFF.

This clone appeared once. V usage is TRBV6-5 and J usage is TRBJ2-7, with TRBD2 as a possible D gene (6 bases). This CDR3 has 14 amino acids. Trimming removed 3 bases at V and 3 bases at J, with 12 bases between. Germline assignment: CDR1 MNHEY and CDR2 SVGAGI. CDR3 sequence reads: CASSYGDWFYEQYF. The CDR3 coding sequence is TGTGCCAGCAGTTATGGGGACTGGTTCTACGAGCAGTACTTC.